What follows are 9 T cell receptor beta chains derived from one specimen sequenced in a study of shared clonotypes between healthy human individuals. Clones were read by immunoSEQ multiplex PCR, and TCRdb kept only the in-frame ones, dropping some. Among 2 million or so clones, roughly 94% were seen once, and the ten largest hold about 1.1%. Naive CD8 cells lacked CD45RO and underwent positive selection for CCR7, leaving out terminally differentiated effector memory CD45RA+ cells. The specimen sequenced was naive CD8+ T cells sorted from blood. The receptors here all came from a man in his late teens or twenties in good health.

The rearrangement joins TRBV6-5 to TRBJ1-4; the match to TRBD1 covers 9 bases. There are 14 residues in the CDR3. Looked up from germline, CDR1 is MNHEY and CDR2 is SVGAGI. Trimming removed 6 bases from V and 6 bases from J; junction bases left unmatched: 5. The CDR3 reads CASSKGTGYEKLFF. The CDR3 coding sequence is TGTGCCAGCAGCAAGGGGACAGGGTATGAAAAACTGTTTTTT.

The chain links TRBV25-1 to TRBJ2-5; 11 bases are shared with TRBD2. Germline V gives CDR1 MGHDK, CDR2 SYGVNS. CDR3 length: 15 amino acids. Germline trimming cut 7 bases from V and 5 bases from J; bases unmatched to any gene: 9. The CDR3 sequence is CASKNSGGAGETQYF. CDR3 nucleotides: TGTGCCAGCAAGAATAGCGGGGGGGCCGGGGAGACCCAGTACTTC.

The chain has TRBV2 and TRBJ1-3; no reliable D call. Trimming removed 4 bases at V and 0 bases at J, with 10 bases between. The CDR3 length is 15 residues. The germline CDR1 and CDR2 sequences are SNHLY and FYNNEI. CDR3: CASSVEQTSGNTIYF. The CDR3 nucleotides are TGTGCCAGCAGTGTTGAACAGACCTCTGGAAACACCATATATTTT. The full variable domain, completed using reference TRBV2 and TRBJ1-3, is EPEVTQTPSHQVTQMGQEVILRCVPISNHLYFYWYRQILGQKVEFLVSFYNNEISEKSEIFDDQFSVERPDGSNFTLKIRSTKLEDSAMYFCASSVEQTSGNTIYFGEGSWLTVV.

As regards this clone: The sample has other DNA sequences that encode this CDR3 too. The V and J genes are TRBV27 and TRBJ2-1; D is unresolved. The CDR3 loop spans 15 amino acids. CDR1 and CDR2 from the germline V gene are MNHEY and SMNVEV (reference sequence). V was clipped by 4 bases and J by 0 bases, with 10 bases between them. CDR3 loop: CASSSDLSSYNEQFF. The CDR3 DNA follows: TGTGCCAGCAGTTCGGACCTCAGCTCCTACAATGAGCAGTTCTTC.

The chain has TRBV6-6 and TRBJ2-7; D call uncertain. Trimming took 0 bases from V and 7 from J, leaving 7 bases between them. The CDR3 is 12 amino acids. Germline V gives CDR1 MNHNY, CDR2 SVGAGI (reference sequence). The DNA of the CDR3 is TGTGCCAGCAGTTACTCCATGGGGGAGCAGTACTTC. Translating gives CASSYSMGEQYF.

The chain employs TRBV18 and TRBJ2-7; 7 positions agree with TRBD1. The CDR3 is made up of 12 amino acids. The V gene end was trimmed by 3 bases and the J gene end by 5 bases; junction bases not matched to a gene: 1. CDR1 is KGHSH, CDR2 LQKENI, per germline. DNA of the CDR3: TGTGCCAGCTCACCTCAGGGGGACGAGCAGTACTTC. Translation: CASSPQGDEQYF.

The chain couples TRBV9 to TRBJ1-1, with TRBD1 as a possible D gene (6 bases). Trimming took 0 bases from V and 0 from J, leaving 12 bases between them. From germline, CDR1 is SGDLS and CDR2 YYNGEE. The CDR3 extends over 16 amino acids. CDR3 DNA: TGTGCCAGCAGCGTAGAGGGAACAGGGCTGAACACTGAAGCTTTCTTT. It codes for CASSVEGTGLNTEAFF.

The rearrangement links TRBV27 to TRBJ2-5; the D is unclear. This CDR3 spans 16 amino acids. V lost 5 bases to trimming and J lost 0 bases, with 16 bases between them. Germline V CDR1 and CDR2: MNHEY, SMNVEV (reference sequence). CDR3 sequence: CASSPGRTSYQETQYF. The CDR3 bases are TGTGCCAGCAGTCCAGGACGGACGTCGTACCAAGAGACCCAGTACTTC.

Worth noting for this clone: Other DNA sequences in this specimen translate into the identical CDR3. V usage is TRBV6-5 and J usage is TRBJ2-3; D uncertain. The V end was cut by 6 bases, the J end by 0 bases, with 7 bases between. CDR1 is MNHEY and CDR2 is SVGAGI in the germline V gene. There are 13 residues in the CDR3. CDR3 sequence reads: CASSLGSTDTQYF. The CDR3 DNA follows: TGTGCCAGCAGCTTGGGAAGCACAGATACGCAGTATTTT.